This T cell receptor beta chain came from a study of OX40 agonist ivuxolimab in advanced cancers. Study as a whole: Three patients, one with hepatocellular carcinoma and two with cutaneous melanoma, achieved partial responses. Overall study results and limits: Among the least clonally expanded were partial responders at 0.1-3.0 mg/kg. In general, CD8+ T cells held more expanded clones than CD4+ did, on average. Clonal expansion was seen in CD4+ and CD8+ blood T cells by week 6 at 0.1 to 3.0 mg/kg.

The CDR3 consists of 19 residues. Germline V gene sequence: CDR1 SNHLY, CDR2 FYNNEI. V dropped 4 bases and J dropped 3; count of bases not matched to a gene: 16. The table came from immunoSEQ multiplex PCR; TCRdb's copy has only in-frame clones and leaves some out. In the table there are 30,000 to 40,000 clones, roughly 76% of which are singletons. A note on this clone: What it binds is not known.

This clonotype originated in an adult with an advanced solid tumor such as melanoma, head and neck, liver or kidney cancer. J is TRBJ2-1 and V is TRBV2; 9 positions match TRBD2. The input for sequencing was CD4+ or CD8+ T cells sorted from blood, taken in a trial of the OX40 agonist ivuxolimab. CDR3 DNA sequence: TGTGCCAGCAGTGTAATTTGGGGTAGCGGGAGCGAGGTCTACAATGAGCAGTTCTTC. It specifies CASSVIWGSGSEVYNEQFF.